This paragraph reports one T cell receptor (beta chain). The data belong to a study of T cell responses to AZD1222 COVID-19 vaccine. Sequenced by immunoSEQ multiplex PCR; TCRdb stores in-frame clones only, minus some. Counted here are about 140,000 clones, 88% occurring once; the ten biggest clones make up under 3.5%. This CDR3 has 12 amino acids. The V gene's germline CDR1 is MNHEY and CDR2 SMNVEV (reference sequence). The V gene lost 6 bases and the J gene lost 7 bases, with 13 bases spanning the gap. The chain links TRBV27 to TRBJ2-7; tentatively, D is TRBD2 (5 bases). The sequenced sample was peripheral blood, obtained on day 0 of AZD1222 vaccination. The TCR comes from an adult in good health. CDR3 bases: TGTGCCAGCAGCCTAACTTCGGGGGAGCAGTACTTC. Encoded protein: CASSLTSGEQYF.